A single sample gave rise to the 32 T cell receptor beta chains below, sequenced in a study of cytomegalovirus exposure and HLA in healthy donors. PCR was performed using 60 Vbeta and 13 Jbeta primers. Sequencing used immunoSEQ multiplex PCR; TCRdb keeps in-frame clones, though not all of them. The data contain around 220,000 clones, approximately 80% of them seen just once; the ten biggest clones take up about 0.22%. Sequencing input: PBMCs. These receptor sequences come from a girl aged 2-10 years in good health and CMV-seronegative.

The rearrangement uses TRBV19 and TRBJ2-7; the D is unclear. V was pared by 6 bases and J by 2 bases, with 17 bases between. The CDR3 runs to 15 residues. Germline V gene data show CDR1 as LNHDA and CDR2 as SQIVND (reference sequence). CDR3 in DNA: TGTGCCAGTAGCCTCCGGGTTTCAATCCCCTACGAGCAGTACTTC. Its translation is CASSLRVSIPYEQYF.

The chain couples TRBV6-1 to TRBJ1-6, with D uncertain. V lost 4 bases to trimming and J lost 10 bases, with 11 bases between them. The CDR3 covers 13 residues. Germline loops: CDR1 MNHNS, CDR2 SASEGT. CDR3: CASSVGEVSPLHF. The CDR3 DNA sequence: TGTGCCAGCAGTGTCGGGGAAGTATCACCCCTCCACTTT.

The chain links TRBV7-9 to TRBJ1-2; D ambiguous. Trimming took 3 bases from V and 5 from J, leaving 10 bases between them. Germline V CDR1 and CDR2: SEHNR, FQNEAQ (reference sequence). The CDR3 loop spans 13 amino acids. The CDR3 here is CASSFGSSYGYTF. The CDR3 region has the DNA TGTGCCAGCAGCTTTGGGAGTTCTTATGGCTACACCTTC.

CDR3 bases: TGTGCCAGCAGTCCCCGGGGGGGGAGCACTACGGAATCTGAAGCTTTCTTT. This sequence encodes CASSPRGGSTTESEAFF. The chain uses TRBV27 and TRBJ1-1; possible D gene TRBD1, 5 bases. The germline gives CDR1 MNHEY, CDR2 SMNVEV (reference sequence). The CDR3 is made up of 17 amino acids. Trimming stripped 5 bases from V and 6 bases from J, with 25 bases between.

The CDR3, as DNA: TGTGCCAGCACCCCCGGGAACAGACAGGATCAGCCCCAGCATTTT. This translates into CASTPGNRQDQPQHF. The V gene is TRBV28, the J gene TRBJ1-5; D possibly corresponds to TRBD1 (6 bases). Germline V gives CDR1 MDHEN, CDR2 SYDVKM. Trimming removed 7 bases at V and 5 bases at J, with 18 bases between. The length of the CDR3 is 15 residues.

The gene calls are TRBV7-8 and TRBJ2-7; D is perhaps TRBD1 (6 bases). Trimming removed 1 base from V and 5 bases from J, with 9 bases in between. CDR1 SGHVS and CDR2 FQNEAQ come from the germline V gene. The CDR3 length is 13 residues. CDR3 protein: CASSLDRADEQYF. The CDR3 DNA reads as TGTGCCAGCAGCTTAGACAGGGCTGACGAGCAGTACTTC.

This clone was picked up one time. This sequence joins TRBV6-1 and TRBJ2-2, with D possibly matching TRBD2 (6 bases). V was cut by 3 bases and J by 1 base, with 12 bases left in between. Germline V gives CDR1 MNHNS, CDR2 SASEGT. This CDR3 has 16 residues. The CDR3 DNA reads TGTGCCAGCAGTGAGAGGCGGGGCCAGAACACCGGGGAGCTGTTTTTT. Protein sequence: CASSERRGQNTGELFF.

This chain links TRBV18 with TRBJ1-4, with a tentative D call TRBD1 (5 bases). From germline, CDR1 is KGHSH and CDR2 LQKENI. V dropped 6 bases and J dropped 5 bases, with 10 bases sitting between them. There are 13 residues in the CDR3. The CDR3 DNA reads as TGTGCCAGCTCGAGTCAGGGCAATGAAAAACTGTTTTTT. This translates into CASSSQGNEKLFF.

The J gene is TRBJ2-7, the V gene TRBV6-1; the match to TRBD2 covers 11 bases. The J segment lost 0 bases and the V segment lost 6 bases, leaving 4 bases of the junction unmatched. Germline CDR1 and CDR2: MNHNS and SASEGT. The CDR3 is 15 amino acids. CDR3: CASRLAGDPSYEQYF. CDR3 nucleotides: TGTGCCAGCAGACTAGCGGGGGACCCCTCCTACGAGCAGTACTTC.

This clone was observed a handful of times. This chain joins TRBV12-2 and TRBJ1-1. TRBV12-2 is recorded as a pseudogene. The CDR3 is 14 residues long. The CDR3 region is CASRLRAYNTEAFF. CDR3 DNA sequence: TGTGCAAGTCGCTTGAGGGCCTATAACACTGAAGCTTTCTTT.

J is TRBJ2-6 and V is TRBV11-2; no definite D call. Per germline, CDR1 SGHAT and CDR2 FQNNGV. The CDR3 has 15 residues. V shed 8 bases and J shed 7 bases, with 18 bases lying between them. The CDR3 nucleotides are TGTGCCAGCTCCTTCGGTAGCACGGGTGCCAACGTCCTGACTTTC. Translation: CASSFGSTGANVLTF.

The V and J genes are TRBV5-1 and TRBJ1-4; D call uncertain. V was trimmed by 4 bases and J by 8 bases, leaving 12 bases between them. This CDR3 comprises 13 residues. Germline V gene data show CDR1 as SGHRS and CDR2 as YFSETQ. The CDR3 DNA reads TGCGCCAGCAGCCGGCAGCGAGGGGAAAAACTGTTTTTT. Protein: CASSRQRGEKLFF.

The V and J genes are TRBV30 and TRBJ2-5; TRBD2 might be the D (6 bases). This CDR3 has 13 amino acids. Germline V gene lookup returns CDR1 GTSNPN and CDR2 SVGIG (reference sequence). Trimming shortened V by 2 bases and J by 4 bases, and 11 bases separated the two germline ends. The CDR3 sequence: CAWSMEGRETQYF. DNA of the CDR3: TGTGCCTGGAGTATGGAGGGGCGAGAGACCCAGTACTTC.

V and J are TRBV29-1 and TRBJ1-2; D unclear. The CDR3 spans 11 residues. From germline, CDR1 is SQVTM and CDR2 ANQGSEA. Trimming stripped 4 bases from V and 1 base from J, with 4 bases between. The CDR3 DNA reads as TGCAGCGTTGGGAGTAACTATGGCTACACCTTC. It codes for CSVGSNYGYTF. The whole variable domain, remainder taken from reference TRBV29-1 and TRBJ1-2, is SAVISQKPSRDICQRGTSLTIQCQVDSQVTMMFWYRQQPGQSLTLIATANQGSEATYESGFVIDKFPISRPNLTFSTLTVSNMSPEDSSIYLCSVGSNYGYTFGSGTRLTVV.

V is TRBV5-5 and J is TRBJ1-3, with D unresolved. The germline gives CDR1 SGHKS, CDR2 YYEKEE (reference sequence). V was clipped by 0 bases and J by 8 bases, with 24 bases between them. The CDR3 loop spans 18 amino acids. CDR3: CASSLALPGSGFGHTIYF. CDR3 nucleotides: TGTGCCAGCAGCTTGGCCCTGCCGGGGTCGGGTTTCGGACACACCATATATTTT.

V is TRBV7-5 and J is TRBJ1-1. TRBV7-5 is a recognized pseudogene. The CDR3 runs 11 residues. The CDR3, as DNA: TGTGCCAGAAGACCACCCGGTGAAGCTTTCTTT. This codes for CARRPPGEAFF.

CDR3 sequence reads: CAISESQGTRYEQYF. The DNA for the CDR3 is TGTGCCATCAGTGAGTCCCAGGGGACCCGCTACGAGCAGTACTTC. The chain employs TRBV10-3 and TRBJ2-7; a weak D match, TRBD1 (6 bases). The CDR3 is 15 amino acids. Germline CDR1 and CDR2: ENHRY and SYGVKD. V was trimmed by 0 bases and J by 3 bases, leaving 12 bases between them.

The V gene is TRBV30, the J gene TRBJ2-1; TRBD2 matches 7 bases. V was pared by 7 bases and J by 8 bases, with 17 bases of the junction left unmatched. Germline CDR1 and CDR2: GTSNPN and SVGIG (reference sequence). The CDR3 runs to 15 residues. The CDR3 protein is CASKGLAVWGDEQFF. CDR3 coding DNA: TGTGCCTCAAAAGGCCTAGCGGTGTGGGGGGATGAGCAGTTCTTC.

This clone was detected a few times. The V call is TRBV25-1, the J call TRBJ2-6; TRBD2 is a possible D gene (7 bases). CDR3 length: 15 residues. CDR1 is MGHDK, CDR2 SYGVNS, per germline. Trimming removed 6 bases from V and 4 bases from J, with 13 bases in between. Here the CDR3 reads CASSGGRGGANVLTF. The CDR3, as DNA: TGTGCCAGCAGCGGGGGGCGGGGGGGGGCCAACGTCCTGACTTTC.

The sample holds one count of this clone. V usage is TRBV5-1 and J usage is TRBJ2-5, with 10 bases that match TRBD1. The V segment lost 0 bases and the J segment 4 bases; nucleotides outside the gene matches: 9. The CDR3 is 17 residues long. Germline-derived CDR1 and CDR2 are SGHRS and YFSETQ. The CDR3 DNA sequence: TGCGCCAGCAGCTTGGTTCCGGGACAGGGGATCGGAGAGACCCAGTACTTC. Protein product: CASSLVPGQGIGETQYF.

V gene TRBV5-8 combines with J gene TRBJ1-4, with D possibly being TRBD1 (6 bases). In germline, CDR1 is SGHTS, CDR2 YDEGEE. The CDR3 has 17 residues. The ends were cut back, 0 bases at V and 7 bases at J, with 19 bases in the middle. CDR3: CASSLANPGGQGEKLFF. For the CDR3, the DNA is TGTGCCAGCAGCTTGGCCAATCCGGGGGGGCAGGGTGAAAAACTGTTTTTT.

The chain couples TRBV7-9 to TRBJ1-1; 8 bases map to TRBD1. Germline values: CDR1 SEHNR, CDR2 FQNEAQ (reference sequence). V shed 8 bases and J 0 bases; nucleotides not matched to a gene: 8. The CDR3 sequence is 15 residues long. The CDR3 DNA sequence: TGTGCCAGCCTCGGGACAGGTAATATGAACACTGAAGCTTTCTTT. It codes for CASLGTGNMNTEAFF.

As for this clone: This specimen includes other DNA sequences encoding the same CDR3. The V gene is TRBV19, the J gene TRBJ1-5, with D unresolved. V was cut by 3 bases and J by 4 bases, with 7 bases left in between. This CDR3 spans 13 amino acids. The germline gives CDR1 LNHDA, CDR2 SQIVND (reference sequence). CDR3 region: CASSMARNQPQHF. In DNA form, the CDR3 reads TGTGCCAGTAGTATGGCTAGGAATCAGCCCCAGCATTTT.

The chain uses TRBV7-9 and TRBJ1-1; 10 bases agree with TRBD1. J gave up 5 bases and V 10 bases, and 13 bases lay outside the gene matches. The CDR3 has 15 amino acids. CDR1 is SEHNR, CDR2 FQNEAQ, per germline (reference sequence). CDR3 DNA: TGTGCCACAGACAGGGGGCTTGGTGAGGGTACTGAAGCTTTCTTT. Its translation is CATDRGLGEGTEAFF.

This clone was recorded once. The CDR3 nucleotides read TGCGCCAGCAGCCGGGGACAGGGGCGGTCGACTAATGAAAAACTGTTTTTT. It translates to CASSRGQGRSTNEKLFF. This sequence joins TRBV5-1 and TRBJ1-4, with 10 bases that match TRBD1. The CDR3 is made up of 17 amino acids. Germline V gene lookup returns CDR1 SGHRS and CDR2 YFSETQ. Trimming cost V 4 bases and J 2 bases; bases outside gene matches: 8.

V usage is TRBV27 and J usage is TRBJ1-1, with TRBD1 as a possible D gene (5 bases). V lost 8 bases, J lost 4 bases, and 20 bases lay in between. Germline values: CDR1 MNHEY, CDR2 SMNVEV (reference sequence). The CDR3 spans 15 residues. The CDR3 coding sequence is TGTGCCAGCGCCGAGGGCGGAATCGGGGGCACTGAAGCTTTCTTT. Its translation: CASAEGGIGGTEAFF.

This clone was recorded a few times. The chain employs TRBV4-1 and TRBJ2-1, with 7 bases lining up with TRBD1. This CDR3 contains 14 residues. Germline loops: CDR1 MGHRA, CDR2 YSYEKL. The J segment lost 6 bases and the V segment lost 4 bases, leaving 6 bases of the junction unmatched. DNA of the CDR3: TGCGCCAGCAGCCCTCGGTCAGGGGGCAATGAGCAGTTCTTC. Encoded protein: CASSPRSGGNEQFF.

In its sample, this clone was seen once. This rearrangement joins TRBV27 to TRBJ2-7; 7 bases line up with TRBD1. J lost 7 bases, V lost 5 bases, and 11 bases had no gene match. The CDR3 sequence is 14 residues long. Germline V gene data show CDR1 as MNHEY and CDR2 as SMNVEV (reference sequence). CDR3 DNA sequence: TGTGCCAGCAGTCCGACGCCGACAGGGACGGAGCAGTACTTC. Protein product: CASSPTPTGTEQYF.

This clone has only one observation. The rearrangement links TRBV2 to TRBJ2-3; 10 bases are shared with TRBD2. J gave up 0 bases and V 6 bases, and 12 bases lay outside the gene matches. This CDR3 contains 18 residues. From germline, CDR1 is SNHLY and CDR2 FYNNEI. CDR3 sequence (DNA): TGTGCCAGCAGGGAAAACCTTAGCGGGAGGTCTAGCACAGATACGCAGTATTTT. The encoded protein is CASRENLSGRSSTDTQYF.

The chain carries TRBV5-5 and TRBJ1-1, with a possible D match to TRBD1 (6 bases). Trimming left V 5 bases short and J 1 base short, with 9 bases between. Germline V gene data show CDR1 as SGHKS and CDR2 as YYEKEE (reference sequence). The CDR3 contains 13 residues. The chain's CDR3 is CASREGGNTEAFF. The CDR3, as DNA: TGTGCCAGCAGGGAAGGGGGGAACACTGAAGCTTTCTTT.

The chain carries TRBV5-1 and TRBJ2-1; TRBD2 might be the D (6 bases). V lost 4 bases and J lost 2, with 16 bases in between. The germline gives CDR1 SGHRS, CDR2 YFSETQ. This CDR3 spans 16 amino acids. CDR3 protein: CASSQGLLRPYNEQFF. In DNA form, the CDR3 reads TGCGCCAGCAGCCAGGGACTCCTCCGACCCTACAATGAGCAGTTCTTC.

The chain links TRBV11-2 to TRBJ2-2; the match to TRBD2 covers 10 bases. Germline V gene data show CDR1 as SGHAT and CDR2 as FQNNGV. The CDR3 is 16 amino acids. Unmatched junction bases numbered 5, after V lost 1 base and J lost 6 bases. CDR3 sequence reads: CASSLALAGVPGELFF. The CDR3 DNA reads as TGTGCCAGCAGCTTAGCCCTAGCGGGAGTTCCCGGGGAGCTGTTTTTT.